This section outlines one T cell receptor beta chain sequence together with its context. What it binds is unknown. Only in-frame clones appear in the TCRdb table, and some are missing; sequencing was by immunoSEQ multiplex PCR. Of some 130,000 clones in the sample, 65% to 90% were seen once. The sample is drawn from a study of T cell responses to AZD1222 COVID-19 vaccine. Regarding the study as a whole: Variant regions that are unmutated are reportedly the target of nearly half of spike-specific TCRs. No repertoire was sampled before or during the peak T cell response, only after it. Clonal diversity may have been underestimated, and the donors were mostly white British, with more females than males.

This clonotype originated in an adult who received the MenACWY meningococcal vaccine as a control. The starting material was peripheral blood, obtained 28 days after the second dose of the MenACWY control vaccine.

CDR3: CASSPGVMNTEAFF. The DNA of the CDR3 is TGTGCCAGCAGCCCCGGCGTGATGAACACTGAAGCTTTCTTT. The chain uses TRBV28 and TRBJ1-1; D ambiguous. Looked up from germline, CDR1 is MDHEN and CDR2 is SYDVKM. This CDR3 region has 14 residues. Trimming took 6 bases from V and 0 from J, leaving 11 bases between them.